Listed here are 26 T cell receptor beta chains from one sample, sequenced in a study of CXCR3-negative and CXCR3-positive naive CD8 T cells. 5' RACE that incorporated UMI labels was used to prepare the TRB cDNA libraries. Following a re-call of the 5' RACE reads, TCRdb has one entry per CDR3 protein and lacks DNA. This table lists some 130,000 distinct CDR3 sequences. These TCRs are of unknown antigen specificity. Points from the study as a whole: When CXCR3-positive naive cells were set against CXCR3-negative naive cells, the former had more hydrophobic TRB CDR3s.

The sequenced sample was naive CXCR3+ CD8+ T cells from blood. Noted subset: CD45RO-CCR7+CD27+CD95- naive CD8+ T cells expressing CXCR3 (TNR3+). These receptors originate from a human donor in good health. Some clones in this sample may be carry-over from other donors' samples.

The V gene is TRBV29-1, the J gene TRBJ2-7; TCRdb designates TRBD2, a call that cannot be tested without DNA. Germline V gene lookup returns CDR1 SQVTM and CDR2 ANQGSEA. CDR3 length equals 13 residues. The CDR3 spells CSVSLAGSYEQYF.

V usage is TRBV5-1 and J usage is TRBJ2-7; the TCRdb D gene call, TRBD2, has no DNA to confirm it. The CDR3 covers 15 residues. CDR1 is SGHRS and CDR2 is YFSETQ in the germline V gene. CDR3: CASSLTAPLGYEQYF.

The chain's CDR3 is CASSESGQARGGFF. The chain is built from TRBV10-1 and TRBJ1-1; TCRdb calls TRBD1, which cannot be checked without DNA. CDR3 length: 14 residues. Germline V gene data show CDR1 as WNHNN and CDR2 as SYGVQD (reference sequence).

The rearrangement links TRBV12-3 or TRBV12-4 to TRBJ1-1. The CDR3 runs to 13 residues. The CDR3 reads CASSLDTNTEAFF.

The chain joins TRBV7-9 to TRBJ1-1; the TCRdb D gene call, TRBD1, has no DNA to confirm it. Germline V gene lookup returns CDR1 SEHNR and CDR2 FQNEAQ (reference sequence). This CDR3 region has 15 residues. The CDR3 is CASSLPQGLNTEAFF.

The rearrangement joins TRBV6-2 or TRBV6-3 to TRBJ2-1; TCRdb calls TRBD1, which cannot be checked without DNA. The germline V gene encodes CDR1 MNHEY and CDR2 SVGEGT. CDR3 length equals 16 residues. The CDR3 spells CASRETGRASYNEQFF.

The chain has TRBV29-1 and TRBJ1-2; there is no DNA to check the TCRdb D call of TRBD1. The CDR3 has 12 amino acids. The germline gives CDR1 SQVTM, CDR2 ANQGSEA. CDR3 sequence reads: CSAPGTLHGYTF.

The V gene is TRBV29-1, the J gene TRBJ1-4; the D gene TCRdb calls, TRBD1, cannot be checked with no DNA. The CDR3 extends over 13 amino acids. Germline V lookup: CDR1 SQVTM, CDR2 ANQGSEA. CDR3: CSVGDRNNEKLFF.

V gene TRBV11-2 combines with J gene TRBJ2-1; TCRdb selects TRBD2, and the lack of DNA leaves this call unchecked. Germline V gene sequence: CDR1 SGHAT, CDR2 FQNNGV. CDR3 size: 13 residues. The CDR3 sequence is CASSGASANEQFF.

This chain links TRBV28 with TRBJ2-7; as DNA is missing, the TRBD2 call by TCRdb cannot be tested. The CDR3 has 15 residues. Germline lookup yields CDR1 MDHEN and CDR2 SYDVKM. The CDR3 region is CASTRGLAGLDEQYF.

This rearrangement joins TRBV29-1 to TRBJ2-7; TCRdb reports TRBD1, a call that lacks DNA to check it against. Germline V gives CDR1 SQVTM, CDR2 ANQGSEA. This CDR3 spans 14 amino acids. The CDR3 loop is CSVEGGTLNYEQYF.

The chain uses TRBV9 and TRBJ2-1; TCRdb gives TRBD2 as the D gene, but with no DNA this cannot be confirmed. Germline V CDR1 and CDR2: SGDLS, YYNGEE. CDR3 size: 15 residues. The CDR3 reads CASSVVAGPLHEQFF. The whole variable domain, remainder taken from reference TRBV9 and TRBJ2-1, is DSGVTQTPKHLITATGQRVTLRCSPRSGDLSVYWYQQSLDQGLQFLIQYYNGEERAKGNILERFSAQQFPDLHSELNLSSLELGDSALYFCASSVVAGPLHEQFFGPGTRLTVL.

The chain's CDR3 is CASSLYEDRGNEQYF. The chain recombines TRBV28 with TRBJ2-7; absent DNA, TCRdb's TRBD1 call cannot be checked. Germline V CDR1 and CDR2: MDHEN, SYDVKM. The CDR3 has 15 residues.

V is TRBV11-2 and J is TRBJ2-7; no DNA is available, so the TRBD1 call from TCRdb remains unchecked. The germline gives CDR1 SGHAT, CDR2 FQNNGV. The CDR3 runs 13 residues. This CDR3 reads CASSSTGGYEQYF.

This sequence joins TRBV7-6 and TRBJ1-2; TCRdb returns TRBD1, unconfirmable since there is no DNA. Germline-derived CDR1 and CDR2 are SGHVS and FNYEAQ. CDR3 size: 12 residues. CDR3: CASSTGQVGCTF.

The V gene is TRBV5-1, the J gene TRBJ2-7; TCRdb's D call of TRBD1 is untestable without DNA. CDR3 length: 15 residues. In germline, CDR1 is SGHRS, CDR2 YFSETQ. The CDR3 sequence: CASSLGQGAVYEQYF. The full variable domain, in which reference TRBV5-1 and TRBJ2-7 provide the parts outside the CDR3, is KAGVTQTPRYLIKTRGQQVTLSCSPISGHRSVSWYQQTPGQGLQFLFEYFSETQRNKGNFPGRFSGRQFSNSRSEMNVSTLELGDSALYLCASSLGQGAVYEQYFGPGTRLTVT.

The chain's CDR3 is CSGRDSSSEQYF. This chain links TRBV29-1 with TRBJ2-7; TCRdb's assignment of TRBD1 cannot be checked, as there is no DNA. The CDR3 extends over 12 amino acids. Germline CDR1 and CDR2: SQVTM and ANQGSEA.

The chain uses TRBV5-4 and TRBJ2-3. Germline V gene sequence: CDR1 SGHNT, CDR2 YYREEE (reference sequence). The CDR3 has 19 amino acids. Here the CDR3 reads CASSLKNLWRKASTDTQYF.

V usage is TRBV6-4 and J usage is TRBJ2-7; absent DNA, TCRdb's TRBD1 call cannot be checked. Germline V CDR1 and CDR2: MRHNA, SNTAGT. The CDR3 runs 16 residues. The CDR3 loop reads CASASIADSPYPEQYF.

The chain is built from TRBV19 and TRBJ2-2; TCRdb's D call, TRBD1, is unchecked because there is no DNA. Germline V CDR1 and CDR2: LNHDA, SQIVND (reference sequence). There are 15 residues in the CDR3. The chain's CDR3 is CASSITGGGTGELFF.

The rearrangement uses TRBV29-1 and TRBJ2-7; TCRdb returns TRBD2, unconfirmable since there is no DNA. CDR1 is SQVTM, CDR2 ANQGSEA, per germline. The length of the CDR3 is 13 residues. The CDR3 sequence: CSVSRDYLSEQYF.

The chain employs TRBV6-2 or TRBV6-3 and TRBJ2-1; the TCRdb call, TRBD2, lacks DNA for checking. Germline lookup yields CDR1 MNHEY and CDR2 SVGEGT. This CDR3 is 17 amino acids long. The CDR3 sequence: CASGPFVGAGIYNEQFF.

This chain connects TRBV11-2 to TRBJ2-1; no DNA is available, so the TRBD1 call from TCRdb remains unchecked. Germline V gene lookup returns CDR1 SGHAT and CDR2 FQNNGV. The CDR3 contains 19 residues. The CDR3 here is CASSLGRTEGVGHRNEQFF.

The chain couples TRBV20-1 to TRBJ2-7. CDR3 length equals 12 residues. Germline values: CDR1 DFQATT, CDR2 SNEGSKA (reference sequence). CDR3 loop: CSATDRTDEQYF.

CDR3 loop: CASSPEGLAALYNEQFF. The V call is TRBV27, the J call TRBJ2-1; the TCRdb call, TRBD2, lacks DNA for checking. In germline, CDR1 is MNHEY, CDR2 SMNVEV (reference sequence). This CDR3 region has 17 residues.

The chain couples TRBV12-3 or TRBV12-4 to TRBJ1-4; TCRdb names TRBD1, which stays unverified in the absence of DNA. CDR3 length: 15 residues. This chain's CDR3 is CASRTSGRTNEKLFF.